The clone carrying this T cell receptor (beta chain) was picked up one time. Repertoires were generated with immunoSEQ multiplex PCR, while TCRdb's copy carries only in-frame clones and drops some. Found here are about 400,000 clones, about nine tenths of them singletons; the top ten hold around 1.9%. The data derive from a study of Ad26.COV2.S vaccination and SARS-CoV-2 variants. Overall study: The authors gave Ad26.COV2.S intramuscularly, either once or twice 56 days apart.

Treatment in this sample: 15 to 20 received Ad26.COV2.S at low or high dose, single or two shots; about five received placebo; per-sample allocation not given. Samples came from day 63 after the first vaccine or placebo injection. This CDR3 has 16 residues. Trimming took 4 bases from V and 1 from J, leaving 15 bases between them. Germline V gene sequence: CDR1 MDHEN, CDR2 SYDVKM. This clonotype originated in a person aged 18-60 years who received the Ad26.COV2.S COVID-19 vaccine or a placebo. The starting material was peripheral blood, obtained in a trial of Ad26.COV2.S vaccine versus placebo. The V call is TRBV28, the J call TRBJ2-3; D call uncertain. In DNA form, the CDR3 reads TGTGCCAGCAGTTCTCGGGTTGGTCAGGGCACAGATACGCAGTATTTT. Residues: CASSSRVGQGTDTQYF.